This T cell receptor beta chain appears in the sequencing data of a study of identical twins. This clonotype has ten or more counts. CDR1 and CDR2 (germline): SGHTA, FQGNSA. This CDR3 is 14 amino acids long. The V and J ends lost 1 base and 4 bases respectively, with 9 bases between them. Using its own MiXCR run on the 5' RACE reads, TCRdb lists one record per CDR3 protein. Of 200,000 or so distinct CDR3 sequences listed, 6% to 9% are singletons. The sample was also reused in another study, on yellow fever vaccine responses in identical twins. That paper adds: Among the twins, the vaccine T cell response reportedly seemed partly convergent and partly personalized.

The clonotype comes from a woman between 18 and 29 years old in good health. The sample taken for sequencing was memory (CD45RO+) T cells sorted from blood. The chain carries TRBV7-2 and TRBJ2-3; D is ambiguous. CDR3 loop: CASSLEAPADTQYF. CDR3 coding DNA: TGTGCCAGCAGCTTAGAGGCACCCGCAGATACGCAGTATTTT.